Listed here are 4 T cell receptor beta chains from one sample, sequenced in a study of T cells in Graves' hyperthyroidism and ophthalmopathy. RNA transcripts provided the source from which TCR beta CDR3 regions were amplified. Using the HTBI primer set, a first-round RT-PCR was run on the TCR CDR3. TCRdb redid the calling of the multiplex PCR reads with MiXCR, one entry per CDR3 protein. The profile covers almost 500,000 distinct CDR3 sequences, with about 20% appearing a single time and about half taken by the ten largest. The sample was blood. The source of these receptors is a woman between 65 and 79 years old with Graves' ophthalmopathy.

The rearrangement links TRBV19 to TRBJ2-1, with D unclear. Germline CDR1 is LNHDA and CDR2 is SQIVND (reference sequence). V gave up 3 bases and J gave up 6 bases, with 12 bases separating them. This CDR3 has 14 residues. CDR3 in DNA: TGTGCCAGTAGTATGCCACCCGCAGGCAATGAGCAGTTCTTC. Amino acid sequence: CASSMPPAGNEQFF.

The V gene is TRBV11-2, the J gene TRBJ2-5; 15 positions agree with TRBD2. Losses at the gene ends were 1 base for V and 5 bases for J; bases not matched to a gene: 5. Germline loops: CDR1 SGHAT, CDR2 FQNNGV. The CDR3 is made up of 17 amino acids. The CDR3 spells CASSLGGLAGGAETQYF. Here the CDR3 DNA reads TGTGCCAGCAGCTTAGGGGGACTAGCGGGAGGTGCGGAGACCCAGTACTTC.

The V gene is TRBV29-1, the J gene TRBJ1-1; D is perhaps TRBD1 (6 bases). The CDR3 covers 12 residues. Germline V gene data show CDR1 as SQVTM and CDR2 as ANQGSEA. Trimming removed 7 bases from V and 11 bases from J, with 20 bases in between. CDR3 nucleotides: TGCAGCGGAGGTGGGACACCCTCTTGGGCTTTCTTT. Its protein product is CSGGGTPSWAFF. Variable domain in full (rest from reference TRBV29-1 and TRBJ1-1): SAVISQKPSRDICQRGTSLTIQCQVDSQVTMMFWYRQQPGQSLTLIATANQGSEATYESGFVIDKFPISRPNLTFSTLTVSNMSPEDSSIYLCSGGGTPSWAFFGQGTRLTVV.

The chain carries TRBV6-2 or TRBV6-3 and TRBJ1-2, with no clear D. This CDR3 has 16 amino acids. V was pared by 6 bases and J by 1 base, with 18 bases between. Germline CDR1 MNHEY, CDR2 SVGEGT. The CDR3 spells CASRGGRGNLNYGYTF. DNA of the CDR3: TGTGCCAGCAGAGGAGGCAGAGGAAACCTTAACTATGGCTACACCTTC.